These 24 T cell receptor beta chains were all obtained from the same sample, sequenced in a study of T cells in Graves' hyperthyroidism and ophthalmopathy. The CDR3 regions of TCR beta were amplified from RNA transcripts. The HTBI primer set served for first-round RT-PCR of the TCR CDR3. TCRdb reanalysed the multiplex PCR reads using MiXCR and keeps one entry per CDR3 protein. The sample records roughly 380,000 distinct CDR3 sequences, approximately 13% being singletons. Sequenced input: blood. The source of these receptors is a woman aged 60-75 years with Graves' hyperthyroidism.

There are a few counts of this clonotype. The chain joins TRBV4-2 to TRBJ2-2, with 8 bases aligning to TRBD2. CDR3 length: 14 amino acids. CDR1 and CDR2 from the germline V gene are LGHNA and YNFKEQ. J gave up 3 bases and V 4 bases, and 1 base lay outside the gene matches. This chain's CDR3 is CASSRGLDTGELFF. The CDR3 region has the DNA TGTGCCAGCAGCCGGGGACTAGACACCGGGGAGCTGTTTTTT.

This clonotype was observed many times. The V gene is TRBV11-2, the J gene TRBJ2-2; 13 positions agree with TRBD2. CDR3 length: 15 residues. Per the germline V gene, CDR1 is SGHAT and CDR2 is FQNNGV. J was trimmed by 6 bases and V by 5 bases; bases with no gene match: 3. The CDR3 DNA is TGTGCCAGCAGCCTCACTAGCGGGAGGGCCGGGGAGCTGTTTTTT. Translating it yields CASSLTSGRAGELFF. The variable domain in full, completed from reference TRBV11-2 and TRBJ2-2, reads EAGVAQSPRYKIIEKRQSVAFWCNPISGHATLYWYQQILGQGPKLLIQFQNNGVVDDSQLPKDRFSAERLKGVDSTLKIQPAKLEDSAVYLCASSLTSGRAGELFFGEGSRLTVL.

The chain is built from TRBV2 and TRBJ1-2; TRBD1 matches 8 bases. Germline CDR1 is SNHLY and CDR2 is FYNNEI. V shed 6 bases, J shed 3 bases, and the junction held 15 bases outside the gene matches. The CDR3 extends over 17 amino acids. Here the CDR3 DNA reads TGTGCCAGCAGAGGGGACAGGCAGACTGCGCCTGACTATGGCTACACCTTC. This sequence encodes CASRGDRQTAPDYGYTF.

This clonotype occurred many times. This chain connects TRBV12-3 or TRBV12-4 to TRBJ1-2, with TRBD1 matching 12 bases. CDR3 length: 17 amino acids. Trimming took 2 bases from V and 6 from J; bases not matched to a gene: 10. The chain's CDR3 is CASSLIRGTGGGHGYTF. CDR3 nucleotide sequence: TGTGCCAGCAGTTTAATCCGCGGGACAGGGGGCGGCCATGGCTACACCTTC.

The chain combines TRBV6-5 with TRBJ2-3; 9 positions agree with TRBD1. With V trimmed by 0 bases and J by 5 bases, 0 bases remained unmatched. This CDR3 has 14 residues. The germline V gene encodes CDR1 MNHEY and CDR2 SVGAGI. CDR3 DNA: TGTGCCAGCAGTTACTCGACAGGGGGAGATACGCAGTATTTT. This encodes CASSYSTGGDTQYF.

This chain links TRBV5-6 with TRBJ2-7, with 9 bases fitting TRBD1. The junction had 5 bases not matched to a gene; V was cut back by 4 bases and J by 3 bases. Per germline, CDR1 SGHDT and CDR2 YYEEEE. This CDR3 spans 14 amino acids. CDR3 amino acids: CASSRTGEGYEQYF. CDR3 bases: TGTGCCAGCAGCAGGACAGGGGAAGGCTACGAGCAGTACTTC. Filled out from reference TRBV5-6 and TRBJ2-7, the complete variable domain reads DAGVTQSPTHLIKTRGQQVTLRCSPKSGHDTVSWYQQALGQGPQFIFQYYEEEERQRGNFPDRFSGHQFPNYSSELNVNALLLGDSALYLCASSRTGEGYEQYFGPGTRLTVT.

This clonotype was seen a few times. V usage is TRBV4-1 and J usage is TRBJ2-7, with TRBD1 as a possible D gene (6 bases). Trimming took 4 bases from V and 3 from J, leaving 13 bases between them. CDR1 and CDR2 (germline): MGHRA, YSYEKL. The length of the CDR3 is 14 residues. The CDR3 DNA is TGCGCCAGCAGCCGCTGGGGGCTCCTCTACGAGCAGTACTTC. Its translation: CASSRWGLLYEQYF.

This clonotype was recorded a few times. V usage is TRBV7-3 and J usage is TRBJ2-2, with TRBD2 as a possible D gene (6 bases). Per germline, CDR1 SGHTA and CDR2 FQGTGA. This CDR3 is 12 amino acids long. Between the trimmed V and J ends, which lost 6 bases and 15 bases, there was a span of 17 bases. Here the CDR3 reads CASSFPTGRLFF. The CDR3 nucleotides read TGTGCCAGCAGTTTCCCCACGGGGAGGTTGTTTTTT.

This clonotype was observed at least ten times. Written as DNA, the CDR3 is TGTGCCAGTAGGGGAGGGACAACTCCCTCGGGTCAGCCCCAGCATTTT. Protein sequence: CASRGGTTPSGQPQHF. The chain joins TRBV19 to TRBJ1-5, with D perhaps matching TRBD1 (6 bases). Germline V gene data show CDR1 as LNHDA and CDR2 as SQIVND (reference sequence). The CDR3 runs 16 residues. The V and J ends lost 6 bases and 6 bases respectively, with 21 bases between them.

This clonotype was counted between two and nine times. The chain couples TRBV6-9 to TRBJ1-2; 10 bases fit TRBD1. The ends lost 4 bases at V and 7 bases at J; junction bases unmatched: 6. The CDR3 covers 14 residues. Germline V lookup: CDR1 MNHGY, CDR2 SVAAGI. The CDR3 protein is CASSSRDRGRGYTF. CDR3 coding DNA: TGTGCCAGCAGTTCCCGGGACAGGGGTCGTGGCTACACCTTC.

Notes on this clonotype: This may stem from a read error, because a much larger clone lies one nucleotide away. The chain employs TRBV20-1 and TRBJ2-7; no firm D call. This CDR3 has 12 residues. The V end lost 6 bases, the J end lost 3 bases, and 12 bases lay between the germline ends. CDR1 is DFQATT, CDR2 SNEGSKA, per germline (reference sequence). The CDR3 here is CSAVGSLYEQYF. The CDR3 DNA is TGCAGTGCCGTGGGTAGTCTCTACGAGCAGTACTTC.

In this sample, this clonotype turned up many times. DNA of the CDR3: TGTGCCAGCAGCCCGGGGCTAGCGGGAGCAAACAATGAGCAGTTCTTC. Translated, it gives CASSPGLAGANNEQFF. The V and J genes are TRBV27 and TRBJ2-1; 10 bases align to TRBD2. V lost 6 bases, J lost 5 bases, and 10 bases stayed unmatched. CDR3 length equals 16 residues. The V gene's germline CDR1 is MNHEY and CDR2 SMNVEV (reference sequence).

This clonotype appeared many times. The V and J genes are TRBV7-9 and TRBJ1-5; D is unclear. This CDR3 region has 12 residues. Germline loops: CDR1 SEHNR, CDR2 FQNEAQ (reference sequence). The germline V and J ends were trimmed by 3 bases and 5 bases, with 5 bases remaining between them. In DNA form, the CDR3 reads TGTGCCAGCAGCTTTCAGGATCAGCCCCAGCATTTT. Amino acid sequence: CASSFQDQPQHF.

The rearrangement links TRBV7-9 to TRBJ1-3, with D maybe TRBD1 (5 bases). Trimming pared 6 bases from V and 1 base from J, leaving 13 bases between. CDR3 length: 15 residues. Germline CDR1 is SEHNR and CDR2 is FQNEAQ (reference sequence). CDR3 residues: CASRGPGLSGNTIYF. DNA of the CDR3: TGTGCCAGCAGGGGACCGGGACTTTCTGGAAACACCATATATTTT.

The chain joins TRBV7-3 to TRBJ2-5; D is ambiguous. The V gene lost 5 bases and the J gene lost 9 bases, with 13 bases spanning the gap. Germline-derived CDR1 and CDR2 are SGHTA and FQGTGA. The CDR3 is 12 amino acids. DNA of the CDR3: TGTGCCAGCAGCCCCGGCGGAGTGGCCCAGTACTTC. It specifies CASSPGGVAQYF.

At least ten counts were recorded for this clonotype. This chain links TRBV7-9 with TRBJ2-3; 7 bases are shared with TRBD2. Germline CDR1 is SEHNR and CDR2 is FQNEAQ (reference sequence). V trimming: 2 bases; J trimming: 5 bases; junction bases outside the gene matches: 10. The CDR3 is 16 residues long. The CDR3 region has the DNA TGTGCCAGCAGCTTAAGTGTGGCGGGAGATGTAGATACGCAGTATTTT. It translates to CASSLSVAGDVDTQYF.

There are a few counts of this clonotype. The chain is built from TRBV19 and TRBJ2-7, with TRBD1 identical over 7 bases. Germline CDR1 LNHDA, CDR2 SQIVND (reference sequence). Trimming at V came to 6 bases and at J to 2 bases, leaving 10 bases not matched to a gene. This CDR3 region has 15 residues. CDR3 sequence reads: CASSNGQVKAYEQYF. In nucleotides, the CDR3 is TGTGCCAGTAGCAACGGACAGGTTAAGGCCTACGAGCAGTACTTC.

This clonotype was recorded a few times. V usage is TRBV6-2 or TRBV6-3 and J usage is TRBJ2-1; 9 nucleotides match TRBD2. The CDR3 spans 18 residues. V was clipped by 2 bases and J by 7 bases; unmatched bases: 15. Germline V gene data show CDR1 as MNHEY and CDR2 as SVGEGT. The CDR3 spells CASSYILAGSTVRNEQFF. CDR3 in DNA: TGTGCCAGCAGTTACATCCTAGCGGGAAGTACAGTTAGGAATGAGCAGTTCTTC.

This clonotype was observed at least ten times. The V call is TRBV2, the J call TRBJ2-1; 7 bases are a match to TRBD1. The CDR3 consists of 14 residues. Losses at the gene ends were 6 bases for V and 5 bases for J; bases not matched to a gene: 7. The V gene's germline CDR1 is SNHLY and CDR2 FYNNEI. As DNA, the CDR3 is TGTGCCAGCAGACGAAGGGGGCGGGACAATGAGCAGTTCTTC. Translation gives CASRRRGRDNEQFF.

J is TRBJ2-5 and V is TRBV5-1; TRBD1 might be the D (5 bases). Germline V gene data show CDR1 as SGHRS and CDR2 as YFSETQ. This CDR3 contains 14 residues. V gave up 3 bases and J gave up 1 base, with 10 bases separating them. This CDR3 is CASSSKGLQETQYF. The CDR3 region has the DNA TGCGCCAGCAGCTCCAAGGGGCTCCAAGAGACCCAGTACTTC.

There are a few counts of this clonotype. The chain couples TRBV12-3 or TRBV12-4 to TRBJ2-5, with a weak D call TRBD2 (5 bases). This CDR3 contains 12 residues. With 8 bases removed from V and 3 bases from J, the gap between germline ends came to 10 bases. The CDR3 protein is CASGKGEETQYF. The CDR3 coding sequence is TGTGCCAGCGGGAAGGGAGAAGAGACCCAGTACTTC.

The V and J genes are TRBV27 and TRBJ2-1, with no clear D. The V end was cut by 2 bases, the J end by 9 bases, with 8 bases between. The germline V gene encodes CDR1 MNHEY and CDR2 SMNVEV (reference sequence). CDR3 length: 12 amino acids. CDR3 in DNA: TGTGCCAGCAGTTTACGCGGCTTTGAGCAGTTCTTC. Protein: CASSLRGFEQFF.

This rearrangement joins TRBV29-1 to TRBJ1-5; D possibly corresponds to TRBD1 (5 bases). V was trimmed by 8 bases and J by 7 bases, leaving 18 bases between them. The CDR3 is 13 amino acids. CDR1 is SQVTM, CDR2 ANQGSEA, per germline. CDR3: CSFRMRGDQPQHF. The CDR3 nucleotides read TGCAGCTTCCGAATGAGAGGGGACCAGCCCCAGCATTTT.

This clonotype has a count of ten or more. For the CDR3, the DNA is TGTGCCAGCAGCTTAGAGGGACTAGCGGGACTCGTCTTGAGGGATACGCAGTATTTT. Protein: CASSLEGLAGLVLRDTQYF. J is TRBJ2-3 and V is TRBV7-9; 13 bases are shared with TRBD2. This CDR3 region has 19 residues. Germline CDR1 reads SEHNR; CDR2 reads FQNEAQ (reference sequence). Losses at the gene ends were 1 base for V and 6 bases for J; bases not matched to a gene: 13.